The table lists the clone carrying this TCR beta chain with a few counts. Measured with immunoSEQ multiplex PCR; TCRdb has only the in-frame clones, and not every one. The sample consists of more than 7,000 clones, more than 75% of them appearing once. CDR3 length: 16 residues. Between the trimmed V and J ends, which lost 5 bases and 4 bases, there was a span of 17 bases. CDR1 and CDR2 (germline): SGHTA, FQGNSA. The data were obtained in a study of tumor T cells in aggressive B-cell lymphoma. The sequence was obtained from an adult with diffuse large B cell lymphoma. Specimen: tumor tissue. This chain joins TRBV7-2 and TRBJ2-2; D perhaps matches TRBD2 (5 bases). The CDR3 loop reads CASSPVFGVGTGELFF. The CDR3 DNA reads as TGTGCCAGCAGCCCCGTCTTCGGGGTCGGCACCGGGGAGCTGTTTTTT.